Shown below are 13 T cell receptor beta chains from a single sample sequenced in a study of blood T cell repertoires in COVID-19. Clones were read by immunoSEQ multiplex PCR, and TCRdb kept only the in-frame ones, dropping some. The table records 150,000 to 200,000 clones, 70% to 90% of them present only once. Material: peripheral blood. These receptors were collected from a man in his fifties with active or convalescent COVID-19.

The sample holds a few counts of this clone. The chain recombines TRBV4-1 with TRBJ1-2; 8 nucleotides agree with TRBD1. CDR3 length: 16 amino acids. V shed 2 bases and J 7 bases; nucleotides not matched to a gene: 12. Germline lookup yields CDR1 MGHRA and CDR2 YSYEKL. CDR3 in DNA: TGCGCCAGCAGCCAAACGCAGGGGGCATCTACCCTTGGCTACACCTTC. Translation gives CASSQTQGASTLGYTF.

The chain is built from TRBV5-6 and TRBJ2-3, with 10 bases aligning to TRBD2. Unmatched junction bases numbered 5, after V lost 4 bases and J lost 3 bases. Germline-derived CDR1 and CDR2 are SGHDT and YYEEEE. The CDR3 loop spans 15 amino acids. The CDR3 spells CASSLAGEPTDTQYF. CDR3 nucleotides: TGTGCCAGCAGCCTAGCGGGAGAACCAACAGATACGCAGTATTTT. Variable domain in full (rest from reference TRBV5-6 and TRBJ2-3): DAGVTQSPTHLIKTRGQQVTLRCSPKSGHDTVSWYQQALGQGPQFIFQYYEEEERQRGNFPDRFSGHQFPNYSSELNVNALLLGDSALYLCASSLAGEPTDTQYFGPGTRLTVL.

The V call is TRBV30, the J call TRBJ2-1; possible D gene TRBD1, 6 bases. Germline V lookup: CDR1 GTSNPN, CDR2 SVGIG (reference sequence). V lost 2 bases to trimming and J lost 12 bases, with 14 bases between them. There are 12 residues in the CDR3. The CDR3 coding sequence is TGTGCCTGGAGTCAAGGGCTAGGGGGGCAGTTCTTC. It specifies CAWSQGLGGQFF.

The V gene is TRBV11-3, the J gene TRBJ2-2; D may be TRBD1 (5 bases). The V gene's germline CDR1 is SGHNT and CDR2 YENEEA. V was trimmed by 4 bases and J by 2 bases, leaving 11 bases between them. CDR3 length: 15 residues. The CDR3 bases are TGTGCCAGCAGCTCGACAGAGAGAAACACCGGGGAGCTGTTTTTT. Protein product: CASSSTERNTGELFF.

The J gene is TRBJ2-1, the V gene TRBV29-1; possibly TRBD1 for D (6 bases). Germline CDR1 reads SQVTM; CDR2 reads ANQGSEA. CDR3 length equals 14 residues. Trimming left V 6 bases short and J 1 base short, with 13 bases between. In nucleotides, the CDR3 is TGCAGCGTCCCAAACAGGGTTTCCTACAATGAGCAGTTCTTC. This encodes CSVPNRVSYNEQFF.

The CDR3 region is CATSDQIYGYTF. Here the CDR3 DNA reads TGTGCCACCAGTGATCAGATCTATGGCTACACCTTC. This chain uses TRBV24-1 with TRBJ1-2; D is undetermined. Germline values: CDR1 KGHDR, CDR2 SFDVKD. The CDR3 length is 12 residues. V gave up 3 bases and J gave up 4 bases, with 5 bases separating them.

This sequence joins TRBV10-1 and TRBJ1-1; D is possibly TRBD1 (5 bases). CDR3 length: 14 amino acids. Looked up from germline, CDR1 is WNHNN and CDR2 is SYGVQD (reference sequence). Trimming left V 5 bases short and J 1 base short, with 11 bases between. CDR3 sequence: CASSIDSQNTEAFF. As DNA, the CDR3 is TGCGCCAGCAGTATCGACAGCCAGAACACTGAAGCTTTCTTT.

The J gene is TRBJ2-7, the V gene TRBV5-4; 10 bases line up with TRBD2. CDR3 size: 15 residues. Germline CDR1 reads SGHNT; CDR2 reads YYREEE (reference sequence). The V segment lost 3 bases and the J segment 0 bases; nucleotides outside the gene matches: 3. CDR3 amino acids: CASSSAGGLSYEQYF. The CDR3 bases are TGTGCCAGCAGCTCAGCGGGAGGGCTCTCCTACGAGCAGTACTTC.

V gene TRBV19 combines with J gene TRBJ2-3; 10 bases line up with TRBD1. There are 15 residues in the CDR3. Unmatched junction bases numbered 6, after V lost 4 bases and J lost 5 bases. Germline V gene data show CDR1 as LNHDA and CDR2 as SQIVND (reference sequence). The DNA for the CDR3 is TGTGCCAGTAGTAGCCAGACAGGGGGCATAGATACGCAGTATTTT. Amino acids: CASSSQTGGIDTQYF.

The rearrangement joins TRBV7-2 to TRBJ2-7; D perhaps matches TRBD1 (5 bases). CDR1 and CDR2 from the germline V gene are SGHTA and FQGNSA. The CDR3 totals 14 residues. Between the trimmed V and J ends, which lost 3 bases and 2 bases, there was a span of 11 bases. Here the CDR3 reads CASSLGQPAYEQYF. DNA for the CDR3: TGTGCCAGCAGCTTGGGGCAGCCCGCCTACGAGCAGTACTTC.

The chain employs TRBV30 and TRBJ2-7, with 7 bases fitting TRBD1. The V and J ends lost 3 bases and 3 bases, in that order; junction bases with no gene match: 11. This CDR3 has 15 amino acids. CDR1 is GTSNPN, CDR2 SVGIG, per germline (reference sequence). In nucleotides, the CDR3 is TGTGCCTGGAGCAGAAAACAGGGGCCCTACTACGAGCAGTACTTC. This encodes CAWSRKQGPYYEQYF.

V is TRBV3-1 (or the pseudogene TRBV3-2) and J is TRBJ1-1; D may be TRBD1 (6 bases). Germline V gene sequence: CDR1 LGHDT, CDR2 YNNKEL (reference sequence). There are 16 residues in the CDR3. V was pared by 4 bases and J by 0 bases, with 15 bases between. Written as DNA, the CDR3 is TGTGCCAGCAGCCGAAAGCCGGACAGAATGAACACTGAAGCTTTCTTT. Encoded protein: CASSRKPDRMNTEAFF.

The chain links TRBV5-5 to TRBJ1-6, with D perhaps TRBD1 (6 bases). The CDR3 is 15 amino acids. Germline CDR1 is SGHKS and CDR2 is YYEKEE (reference sequence). Trimming took 4 bases from V and 3 from J, leaving 11 bases between them. The CDR3 here is CASSVSGDYNSPLHF. For the CDR3, the DNA is TGTGCCAGCAGCGTATCAGGGGACTATAATTCACCCCTCCACTTT.